A single sample gave rise to the 14 T cell receptor beta chains below, sequenced in a study of CXCR3-negative and CXCR3-positive naive CD8 T cells. UMI-labeled TRB cDNA libraries were prepared by 5' RACE. With the 5' RACE reads reprocessed, TCRdb shows one record per CDR3 protein and no DNA. This sample lists about 80,000 distinct CDR3 sequences; its ten largest clones have 1.5% to 2%. Specimen: naive CXCR3- CD8+ T cells from blood. Subset denoted: CD45RO-CCR7+CD27+CD95- naive CD8+ T cells lacking CXCR3 (TNR3-). These receptors originate from a human donor in good health. Some clones in this sample may be carry-over from other donors' samples.

This sequence joins TRBV20-1 and TRBJ2-1; absent DNA, TCRdb's TRBD1 call cannot be checked. Per the germline V gene, CDR1 is DFQATT and CDR2 is SNEGSKA (reference sequence). The CDR3 extends over 16 amino acids. The CDR3 spells CSARPIFRVIYNEQFF.

J is TRBJ2-3 and V is TRBV15; TCRdb's D call, TRBD1, is unchecked because there is no DNA. The germline V gene has CDR1 LNHNV and CDR2 YYDKDF (reference sequence). The CDR3 covers 15 residues. The CDR3 region is CATSRAHQGADTQYF.

The CDR3 protein is CASSLHPTENANTGELFF. The genes are TRBV5-6 and TRBJ2-2; TCRdb selects TRBD1, and the lack of DNA leaves this call unchecked. The CDR3 length is 18 residues. Germline CDR1 reads SGHDT; CDR2 reads YYEEEE.

The chain carries TRBV20-1 and TRBJ2-7; lacking DNA, the TRBD2 call made by TCRdb goes unchecked. CDR1 is DFQATT, CDR2 SNEGSKA, per germline (reference sequence). The CDR3 is 15 residues long. CDR3 amino acids: CSAHNPREGRQEQYF.

V and J are TRBV10-3 and TRBJ2-3. The germline V gene encodes CDR1 ENHRY and CDR2 SYGVKD. CDR3 length: 15 amino acids. This CDR3 is CAISEAGESTDTQYF.

The chain joins TRBV30 to TRBJ1-1. The CDR3 is made up of 16 amino acids. Germline loops: CDR1 GTSNPN, CDR2 SVGIG (reference sequence). The CDR3 region is CAWSRQWREVNTEAFF.

J is TRBJ2-7 and V is TRBV4-1. Germline values: CDR1 MGHRA, CDR2 YSYEKL. The CDR3 extends over 13 amino acids. CDR3 protein: CASSQVDPYEQYF.

V usage is TRBV12-3 or TRBV12-4 and J usage is TRBJ2-7; without DNA, the TCRdb call of TRBD2 cannot be checked. The CDR3 runs 14 residues. The CDR3 spells CASSADSQLAEQYF.

The chain employs TRBV27 and TRBJ2-7. The CDR3 consists of 12 residues. The germline CDR1 and CDR2 sequences are MNHEY and SMNVEV (reference sequence). Here the CDR3 reads CASSPSRYEQYF.

The chain combines TRBV28 with TRBJ1-6; checking the TCRdb D call of TRBD1 is not possible without DNA. Germline CDR1 and CDR2: MDHEN and SYDVKM. The CDR3 extends over 14 amino acids. The CDR3 sequence: CASSFLGASSPLHF.

This sequence joins TRBV11-2 and TRBJ2-3; the TCRdb D gene call, TRBD2, has no DNA to confirm it. The CDR3 contains 15 residues. The germline CDR1 and CDR2 sequences are SGHAT and FQNNGV. CDR3 protein: CASSLRAGGTHTQYF.

This sequence joins TRBV5-1 and TRBJ2-7; TCRdb selects TRBD2, and the lack of DNA leaves this call unchecked. This CDR3 is 15 amino acids long. Germline loops: CDR1 SGHRS, CDR2 YFSETQ. Here the CDR3 reads CASSLVSGSGYEQYF.

V usage is TRBV5-5 and J usage is TRBJ2-2. Germline loops: CDR1 SGHKS, CDR2 YYEKEE (reference sequence). The CDR3 is 15 residues long. CDR3 loop: CASSFAGTDTGELFF.

V is TRBV7-9 and J is TRBJ2-1; TCRdb outputs TRBD2, but without DNA this stays unchecked. From germline, CDR1 is SEHNR and CDR2 FQNEAQ (reference sequence). The CDR3 runs to 13 residues. CDR3 protein: CASSVGTLNEQFF.